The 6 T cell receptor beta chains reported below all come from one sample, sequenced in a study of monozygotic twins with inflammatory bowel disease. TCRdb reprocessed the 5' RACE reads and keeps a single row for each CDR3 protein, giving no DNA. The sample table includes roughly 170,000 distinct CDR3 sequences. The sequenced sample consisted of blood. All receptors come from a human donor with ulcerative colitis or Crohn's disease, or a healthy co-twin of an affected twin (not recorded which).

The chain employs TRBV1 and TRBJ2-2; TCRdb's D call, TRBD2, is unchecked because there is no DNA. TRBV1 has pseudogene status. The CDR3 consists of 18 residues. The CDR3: CTSSQMGLRGKSPGELFF.

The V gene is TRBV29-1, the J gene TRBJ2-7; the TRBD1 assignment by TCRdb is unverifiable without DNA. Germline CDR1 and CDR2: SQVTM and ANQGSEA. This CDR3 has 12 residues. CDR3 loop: CSAGQGSDEQYF.

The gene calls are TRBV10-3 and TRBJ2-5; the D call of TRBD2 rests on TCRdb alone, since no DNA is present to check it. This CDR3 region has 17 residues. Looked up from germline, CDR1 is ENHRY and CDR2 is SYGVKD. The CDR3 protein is CAISEGVIAGYQETQYF.

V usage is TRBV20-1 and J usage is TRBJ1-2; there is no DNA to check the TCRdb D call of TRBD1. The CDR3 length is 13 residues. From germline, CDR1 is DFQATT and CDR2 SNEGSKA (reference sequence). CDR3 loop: CSAHYRGRDGYTF.

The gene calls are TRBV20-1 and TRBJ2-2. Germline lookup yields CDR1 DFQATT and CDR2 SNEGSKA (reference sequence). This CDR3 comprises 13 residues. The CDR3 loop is CSAARPNTGELFF.

CDR3 amino acids: CASSHNRGISTDTQYF. The chain employs TRBV3-1 and TRBJ2-3; the TCRdb D gene call, TRBD1, has no DNA to confirm it. Germline values: CDR1 LGHDT, CDR2 YNNKEL (reference sequence). This CDR3 is built from 16 residues.